Below, 19 T cell receptor beta chains from the same sample are listed, as sequenced in a study of cytomegalovirus exposure and HLA in healthy donors. The PCR ran on 60 Vbeta and 13 Jbeta primers. Only in-frame clones appear in the TCRdb table, and some are missing; sequencing was by immunoSEQ multiplex PCR. The table has almost 70,000 clones, around 70% seen once. The sequenced sample was PBMCs. These receptors originate from a male donor in good health and CMV-seropositive.

V is TRBV5-1 and J is TRBJ2-1; tentatively, D is TRBD1 (6 bases). Between the trimmed V and J ends, which lost 4 bases and 7 bases, there was a span of 18 bases. CDR3 length: 15 amino acids. Germline-derived CDR1 and CDR2 are SGHRS and YFSETQ. The CDR3 reads CASSKTGSGYNEQFF. The CDR3 bases are TGCGCCAGCAGCAAGACAGGTTCTGGTTATAATGAGCAGTTCTTC. Variable domain in full (rest from reference TRBV5-1 and TRBJ2-1): KAGVTQTPRYLIKTRGQQVTLSCSPISGHRSVSWYQQTPGQGLQFLFEYFSETQRNKGNFPGRFSGRQFSNSRSEMNVSTLELGDSALYLCASSKTGSGYNEQFFGPGTRLTVL.

The gene calls are TRBV6-1 and TRBJ1-1; 8 bases agree with TRBD1. V was pared by 3 bases and J by 11 bases, with 5 bases of the junction left unmatched. This CDR3 is built from 12 residues. Germline CDR1 MNHNS, CDR2 SASEGT. CDR3 sequence (DNA): TGTGCCAGCAGTGACACAGGGGGTCGGGCTTTCTTT. Translating gives CASSDTGGRAFF.

V is TRBV25-1 and J is TRBJ1-6; 8 nucleotides line up with TRBD1. With 7 bases clipped from V and 5 bases from J, the junction kept 7 bases outside the gene matches. Germline V lookup: CDR1 MGHDK, CDR2 SYGVNS. The CDR3 has 15 residues. In DNA, the CDR3 is TGTGCCAGCACCAGACAGGGGCGGGATAATTCACCCCTCCACTTT. Translated: CASTRQGRDNSPLHF.

This sequence joins TRBV30 and TRBJ1-1; TRBD1 is a possible D gene (6 bases). V was shortened by 3 bases and J by 4 bases, with 15 bases between the two germline ends. The CDR3 length is 14 residues. Germline V gene data show CDR1 as GTSNPN and CDR2 as SVGIG (reference sequence). The DNA for the CDR3 is TGTGCCTGGAGATGGACAGTTGGTAGCACTGAAGCTTTCTTT. It encodes CAWRWTVGSTEAFF.

In this sample, this clone turned up a few times. The chain employs TRBV10-3 and TRBJ1-6; TRBD1 might be the D (5 bases). CDR1 is ENHRY and CDR2 is SYGVKD in the germline V gene. The CDR3 has 15 amino acids. With 0 bases removed from V and 9 bases from J, the gap between germline ends came to 12 bases. The CDR3 nucleotides read TGTGCCATCAGTGAGTCGGGCAGGGCCGGTTCACCCCTCCACTTT. Amino acids: CAISESGRAGSPLHF.

The V gene is TRBV7-9, the J gene TRBJ2-1; TRBD1 matches at 11 bases. CDR3 length: 16 amino acids. Germline CDR1 is SEHNR and CDR2 is FQNEAQ (reference sequence). J gave up 7 bases and V 1 base, and 6 bases lay outside the gene matches. The CDR3 here is CASSLDGTGGGNEQFF. DNA of the CDR3: TGTGCCAGCAGCTTAGATGGGACAGGGGGAGGTAATGAGCAGTTCTTC. The full variable domain, with the rest looked up from reference TRBV7-9 and TRBJ2-1, is DTGVSQNPRHKITKRGQNVTFRCDPISEHNRLYWYRQTLGQGPEFLTYFQNEAQLEKSRLLSDRFSAERPKGSFSTLEIQRTEQGDSAMYLCASSLDGTGGGNEQFFGPGTRLTVL.

The gene calls are TRBV7-9 and TRBJ2-1, with D tentatively TRBD2 (5 bases). Trimming stripped 1 base from V and 5 bases from J, with 12 bases between. Germline lookup yields CDR1 SEHNR and CDR2 FQNEAQ (reference sequence). The CDR3 extends over 15 amino acids. The CDR3: CASSLGSGWDNEQFF. The CDR3 DNA sequence: TGTGCCAGCAGCTTAGGGTCGGGGTGGGACAATGAGCAGTTCTTC.

The rearrangement uses TRBV30 and TRBJ2-1; the D gene is possibly TRBD2 (6 bases). The CDR3 is made up of 14 amino acids. V was trimmed by 2 bases and J by 0 bases, leaving 8 bases between them. Germline V gene data show CDR1 as GTSNPN and CDR2 as SVGIG (reference sequence). The CDR3 coding sequence is TGTGCCTGGAGTAGGAGGGACTCCTACAATGAGCAGTTCTTC. Translated, it gives CAWSRRDSYNEQFF. Filled out from reference TRBV30 and TRBJ2-1, the complete variable domain reads SQTIHQWPATLVQPVGSPLSLECTVEGTSNPNLYWYRQAAGRGLQLLFYSVGIGQISSEVPQNLSASRPQDRQFILSSKKLLLSDSGFYLCAWSRRDSYNEQFFGPGTRLTVL.

V is TRBV6-5 and J is TRBJ2-1, with 8 bases that match TRBD1. The CDR3 spans 15 residues. Germline assignment: CDR1 MNHEY and CDR2 SVGAGI. V lost 8 bases, J lost 8 bases, and 14 bases stayed unmatched. This CDR3 reads CASGDRGRQGYEQFF. CDR3 bases: TGTGCCAGCGGAGACAGGGGCCGCCAGGGATATGAGCAGTTCTTC.

This chain connects TRBV30 to TRBJ2-1; the D gene is possibly TRBD1 (5 bases). Trimming stripped 5 bases from V and 5 bases from J, with 10 bases between. Germline CDR1 is GTSNPN and CDR2 is SVGIG (reference sequence). The CDR3 length is 12 residues. This CDR3 reads CAWDRPNNEQFF. CDR3 bases: TGTGCCTGGGACAGACCGAACAATGAGCAGTTCTTC.

This clone was counted once. This chain uses TRBV7-9 with TRBJ1-2; 8 nucleotides line up with TRBD1. Germline CDR1 SEHNR, CDR2 FQNEAQ (reference sequence). The CDR3 is 13 residues long. The junction had 12 bases not matched to a gene; V was cut back by 5 bases and J by 13 bases. CDR3 DNA: TGTGCCAGCAGCCACCGGGACAGGTTGTGTGGCACCTTC. Protein product: CASSHRDRLCGTF. The complete variable domain, with remaining parts taken from reference TRBV7-9 and TRBJ1-2, reads DTGVSQNPRHKITKRGQNVTFRCDPISEHNRLYWYRQTLGQGPEFLTYFQNEAQLEKSRLLSDRFSAERPKGSFSTLEIQRTEQGDSAMYLCASSHRDRLCGTFGSGTRLTVV.

The CDR3 DNA reads as TGTGCCTGGAGTCCATTCTCTGGGGCCAACGTCCTGACTTTC. Its translation: CAWSPFSGANVLTF. The chain joins TRBV30 to TRBJ2-6, with D unclear. The CDR3 is made up of 14 amino acids. The V gene lost 2 bases and the J gene lost 0 bases, with 5 bases spanning the gap. CDR1 is GTSNPN, CDR2 SVGIG, per germline (reference sequence).

The chain has TRBV5-5 and TRBJ1-2, with 9 bases aligning to TRBD1. With 4 bases clipped from V and 2 bases from J, the junction kept 6 bases outside the gene matches. This CDR3 spans 15 amino acids. Germline lookup yields CDR1 SGHKS and CDR2 YYEKEE (reference sequence). The CDR3 DNA sequence: TGTGCCAGCAGCCGAGGACAGGGGTCAAACTATGGCTACACCTTC. Its protein product is CASSRGQGSNYGYTF.

The chain links TRBV4-2 to TRBJ1-2; possible D gene TRBD1, 6 bases. Germline values: CDR1 LGHNA, CDR2 YNFKEQ. The CDR3 loop spans 16 amino acids. Trimming took 0 bases from V and 3 from J, leaving 14 bases between them. DNA for the CDR3: TGTGCCAGCAGCCAAGACCCCACAGGGTCTTACTATGGCTACACCTTC. Its translation: CASSQDPTGSYYGYTF.

The chain couples TRBV2 to TRBJ1-4, with D unresolved. The V gene's germline CDR1 is SNHLY and CDR2 FYNNEI. The CDR3 spans 15 residues. Trimming shortened V by 2 bases and J by 5 bases, and 12 bases separated the two germline ends. As DNA, the CDR3 is TGTGCCAGCAGTGAATACGACTTCCAAAATGAAAAACTGTTTTTT. This translates into CASSEYDFQNEKLFF.

The chain uses TRBV6-1 and TRBJ2-3; TRBD2 agrees at 9 bases. V trimming: 7 bases; J trimming: 6 bases; junction bases outside the gene matches: 8. The CDR3 loop spans 14 amino acids. Germline lookup yields CDR1 MNHNS and CDR2 SASEGT. CDR3 in amino acids: CASNVAGVPDTQYF. In DNA form, the CDR3 reads TGTGCCAGCAATGTAGCGGGAGTTCCGGATACGCAGTATTTT.

In this sample, this clone turned up a few times. The chain has TRBV7-3 and TRBJ2-7; 10 positions match TRBD1. The CDR3 contains 15 residues. J lost 2 bases, V lost 0 bases, and 1 base had no gene match. From germline, CDR1 is SGHTA and CDR2 FQGTGA. CDR3 bases: TGTGCCAGCAGCTTAACCGGGACAGGGGCCTACGAGCAGTACTTC. Protein product: CASSLTGTGAYEQYF. Looking up the rest from reference TRBV7-3 and TRBJ2-7 gives the full variable domain: GAGVSQTPSNKVTEKGKYVELRCDPISGHTALYWYRQSLGQGPEFLIYFQGTGAADDSGLPNDRFFAVRPEGSVSTLKIQRTERGDSAVYLCASSLTGTGAYEQYFGPGTRLTVT.

This chain joins TRBV2 and TRBJ2-7; 7 nucleotides agree with TRBD1. Germline CDR1 SNHLY, CDR2 FYNNEI. The CDR3 sequence is 14 residues long. V shed 6 bases, J shed 0 bases, and the junction held 5 bases outside the gene matches. The chain's CDR3 is CASSRDSRSYEQYF. CDR3 bases: TGTGCCAGCAGCCGGGACAGCCGCTCCTACGAGCAGTACTTC.

This clone showed up just a few times. The rearrangement uses TRBV6-1 and TRBJ2-2; D not certain. This CDR3 has 15 residues. Germline V lookup: CDR1 MNHNS, CDR2 SASEGT. Trimming removed 2 bases at V and 1 base at J, with 8 bases between. The CDR3, as DNA: TGTGCCAGCAGTGAAATACAGAAGAACACCGGGGAGCTGTTTTTT. Translated, it gives CASSEIQKNTGELFF.